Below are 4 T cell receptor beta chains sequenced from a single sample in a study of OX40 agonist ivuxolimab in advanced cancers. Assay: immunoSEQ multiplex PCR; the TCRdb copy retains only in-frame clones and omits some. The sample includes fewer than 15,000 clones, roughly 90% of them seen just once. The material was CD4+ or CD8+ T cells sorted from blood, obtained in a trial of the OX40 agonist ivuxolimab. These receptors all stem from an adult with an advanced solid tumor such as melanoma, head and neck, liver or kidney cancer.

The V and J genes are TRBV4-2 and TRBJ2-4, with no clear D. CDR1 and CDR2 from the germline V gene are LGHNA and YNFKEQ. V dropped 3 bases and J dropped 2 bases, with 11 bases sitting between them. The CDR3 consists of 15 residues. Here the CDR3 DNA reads TGTGCCAGCAGCCAGTTAATGTATCCCAAAAACATTCAGTACTTC. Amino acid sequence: CASSQLMYPKNIQYF.

This chain's CDR3 is CASSGGGYEQYF. The CDR3, as DNA: TGTGCCAGCAGTGGCGGGGGTTACGAGCAGTACTTC. The gene calls are TRBV6-1 and TRBJ2-7; 7 bases are shared with TRBD2. V shed 4 bases, J shed 4 bases, and the junction held 1 base outside the gene matches. Germline V gene lookup returns CDR1 MNHNS and CDR2 SASEGT. This CDR3 has 12 amino acids.

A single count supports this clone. CDR3 DNA sequence: TGTGCCAGCAGCTTAGACTCAGGGAATTCACCCCTCCACTTT. Encoded protein: CASSLDSGNSPLHF. V usage is TRBV7-9 and J usage is TRBJ1-6; maybe TRBD1 (5 bases). Germline CDR1 is SEHNR and CDR2 is FQNEAQ (reference sequence). This CDR3 is 14 amino acids long. Trimming removed 1 base from V and 7 bases from J, with 8 bases in between. The whole variable domain, remainder taken from reference TRBV7-9 and TRBJ1-6, is DTGVSQNPRHKITKRGQNVTFRCDPISEHNRLYWYRQTLGQGPEFLTYFQNEAQLEKSRLLSDRFSAERPKGSFSTLEIQRTEQGDSAMYLCASSLDSGNSPLHFGNGTRLTVT.

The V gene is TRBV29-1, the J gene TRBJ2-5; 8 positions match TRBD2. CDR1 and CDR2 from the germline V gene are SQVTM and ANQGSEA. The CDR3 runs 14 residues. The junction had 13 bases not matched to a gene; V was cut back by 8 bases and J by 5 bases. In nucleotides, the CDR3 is TGCAGCATTGCCCCTAGCGGGCCGCGGGAGACCCAGTACTTC. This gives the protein CSIAPSGPRETQYF.